The 26 T cell receptor beta chains reported below all come from one sample, sequenced in a study of blood T cell repertoires in COVID-19 (dated by TCRdb to 2020 to 2021). The protocol used for the library was the immunoSEQ multiplex PCR assay. The clones in this table, taken by TCRdb from immuneACCESS, are in-frame only. Not every clone is retained; where verified, under half of the shortfall comes from an unresolved V gene, and the cause of the rest is unknown. This sample comprises 650,000 to 800,000 clones, 70% to 90% of them detected only once. The ten most abundant clones make up over 0.2% of the sample. The sequenced sample was peripheral blood. Receptors were obtained from a woman aged 18-30 years with acute or convalescent COVID-19.

The chain has TRBV7-9 and TRBJ1-1; 7 bases map to TRBD1. The germline gives CDR1 SEHNR, CDR2 FQNEAQ (reference sequence). The CDR3 totals 13 residues. Losses at the gene ends were 4 bases for V and 6 bases for J; bases not matched to a gene: 5. CDR3 DNA: TGTGCCAGCAGCTCTACAGGGGAACCTGAAGCTTTCTTT. The encoded protein is CASSSTGEPEAFF. Based on the CDR3 plus reference TRBV7-9 and TRBJ1-1, the full variable domain is DTGVSQNPRHKITKRGQNVTFRCDPISEHNRLYWYRQTLGQGPEFLTYFQNEAQLEKSRLLSDRFSAERPKGSFSTLEIQRTEQGDSAMYLCASSSTGEPEAFFGQGTRLTVV.

The chain uses TRBV7-9 and TRBJ2-7, with D perhaps TRBD1 (6 bases). The V gene's germline CDR1 is SEHNR and CDR2 FQNEAQ (reference sequence). V shed 1 base and J shed 6 bases, with 13 bases lying between them. This CDR3 region has 14 residues. CDR3 sequence (DNA): TGTGCCAGCAGCTTAGAGGGGGTGCTCCGCGAGCAGTACTTC. Amino acids: CASSLEGVLREQYF.

The chain employs TRBV2 and TRBJ1-5; TRBD1 might be the D (5 bases). The V end lost 3 bases, the J end lost 7 bases, and 10 bases lay between the germline ends. Germline CDR1 reads SNHLY; CDR2 reads FYNNEI. The CDR3 is 13 residues long. CDR3 region: CASSDQGTQPQHF. The CDR3 DNA is TGTGCCAGCAGTGATCAGGGAACACAGCCCCAGCATTTT.

This clone was seen a single time. The chain is built from TRBV4-3 and TRBJ1-2; D perhaps matches TRBD1 (5 bases). Trimming took off 4 bases at V and 2 bases at J, with 11 bases between the two ends. Germline loops: CDR1 LGHNA, CDR2 YSLEER. The CDR3 totals 14 residues. The chain's CDR3 is CASSLRGFNYGYTF. The DNA for the CDR3 is TGCGCCAGCAGCCTCCGGGGGTTCAACTATGGCTACACCTTC.

Concerning this clone: The sample has other DNA sequences that encode this CDR3 too. The chain is built from TRBV2 and TRBJ1-5; TRBD1 matches at 7 bases. Germline lookup yields CDR1 SNHLY and CDR2 FYNNEI. This CDR3 is built from 14 residues. Germline trimming cut 6 bases from V and 4 bases from J; bases unmatched to any gene: 6. CDR3 sequence: CASSERQGNQPQHF. CDR3 DNA: TGTGCCAGCAGCGAGAGACAGGGAAATCAGCCCCAGCATTTT.

This chain's CDR3 is CASSEGKRDRLRNIQYF. In DNA, the CDR3 is TGTGCCAGCAGTGAGGGGAAGCGGGACAGGCTGAGAAACATTCAGTACTTC. The V and J genes are TRBV6-1 and TRBJ2-4, with D maybe TRBD1 (8 bases). This CDR3 has 17 amino acids. CDR1 is MNHNS and CDR2 is SASEGT in the germline V gene. With 3 bases removed from V and 6 bases from J, the gap between germline ends came to 21 bases.

V is TRBV27 and J is TRBJ2-7; 12 bases agree with TRBD2. The CDR3 consists of 15 residues. The junction had 5 bases not matched to a gene; V was cut back by 8 bases and J by 0 bases. In germline, CDR1 is MNHEY, CDR2 SMNVEV (reference sequence). Here the CDR3 DNA reads TGTGCCAGCCGGACGGGACTAGCGGGCTCCTACGAGCAGTACTTC. As protein: CASRTGLAGSYEQYF.

The gene calls are TRBV7-6 and TRBJ1-6; 8 nucleotides agree with TRBD1. In germline, CDR1 is SGHVS, CDR2 FNYEAQ. The V gene end was trimmed by 2 bases and the J gene end by 0 bases; junction bases not matched to a gene: 3. This CDR3 region has 17 residues. The DNA of the CDR3 is TGTGCCAGCAGCTTATCCACAGGGGGCTCCTATAATTCACCCCTCCACTTT. This codes for CASSLSTGGSYNSPLHF.

V and J are TRBV4-2 and TRBJ1-2; TRBD1 matches at 7 bases. The V segment lost 3 bases and the J segment 3 bases; nucleotides outside the gene matches: 7. The CDR3 runs 15 residues. Germline V CDR1 and CDR2: LGHNA, YNFKEQ. The CDR3 bases are TGTGCCAGCAGCCACCGTACAGGGGAGGACTATGGCTACACCTTC. Residues: CASSHRTGEDYGYTF.

This clone was recorded only once. The chain employs TRBV7-9 and TRBJ1-4; D is possibly TRBD1 (6 bases). V was pared by 2 bases and J by 4 bases, with 14 bases between. The CDR3 contains 16 residues. CDR1 SEHNR and CDR2 FQNEAQ come from the germline V gene (reference sequence). The CDR3, as DNA: TGTGCCAGCAGCTTAACAGGGAAGGGTGGTAATGAAAAACTGTTTTTT. It is translated as CASSLTGKGGNEKLFF.

This chain joins TRBV9 and TRBJ1-6; D remains unclear. Germline values: CDR1 SGDLS, CDR2 YYNGEE. CDR3 length: 14 residues. V was clipped by 3 bases and J by 7 bases, with 11 bases between them. CDR3 in DNA: TGTGCCAGCAGCGCTGGAGGTGCAAATTCACCCCTCCACTTT. This translates into CASSAGGANSPLHF.

This rearrangement joins TRBV24-1 to TRBJ1-5; 8 positions match TRBD1. Germline V CDR1 and CDR2: KGHDR, SFDVKD. This CDR3 is built from 14 residues. The ends lost 3 bases at V and 7 bases at J; junction bases unmatched: 4. The DNA for the CDR3 is TGTGCCACCAGTGATGACAGGGGTTGGCAGCCCCAGCATTTT. Protein: CATSDDRGWQPQHF.

This rearrangement joins TRBV5-1 to TRBJ2-1; 9 bases agree with TRBD2. Germline V gene data show CDR1 as SGHRS and CDR2 as YFSETQ. CDR3 length: 16 residues. J gave up 6 bases and V 1 base, and 8 bases lay outside the gene matches. This CDR3 is CASSLLAGGPFNEQFF. The CDR3 DNA is TGCGCCAGCAGCTTGTTGGCGGGGGGGCCTTTCAATGAGCAGTTCTTC.

This chain joins TRBV19 and TRBJ2-1, with D maybe TRBD1 (5 bases). Trimming took off 4 bases at V and 2 bases at J, with 18 bases between the two ends. The CDR3 is 17 amino acids. The V gene's germline CDR1 is LNHDA and CDR2 SQIVND (reference sequence). The CDR3 DNA follows: TGTGCCAGTAGTACCTCCCCCCGACAGAGACCCTACAATGAGCAGTTCTTC. This encodes CASSTSPRQRPYNEQFF. Full variable domain (remainder filled in from reference TRBV19 and TRBJ2-1): DGGITQSPKYLFRKEGQNVTLSCEQNLNHDAMYWYRQDPGQGLRLIYYSQIVNDFQKGDIAEGYSVSREKKESFPLTVTSAQKNPTAFYLCASSTSPRQRPYNEQFFGPGTRLTVL.

The rearrangement joins TRBV7-2 to TRBJ1-4; TRBD1 agrees at 11 bases. The ends lost 5 bases at V and 7 bases at J; junction bases unmatched: 9. From germline, CDR1 is SGHTA and CDR2 FQGNSA. CDR3 size: 16 residues. CDR3 DNA: TGTGCCAGCAGCCTCACTTTCGGGACAGGGGGTGAAAAACTGTTTTTT. Translating gives CASSLTFGTGGEKLFF. The full variable domain, completed using reference TRBV7-2 and TRBJ1-4, is GAGVSQSPSNKVTEKGKDVELRCDPISGHTALYWYRQSLGQGLEFLIYFQGNSAPDKSGLPSDRFSAERTGGSVSTLTIQRTQQEDSAVYLCASSLTFGTGGEKLFFGSGTQLSVL.

The gene calls are TRBV23-1 and TRBJ1-5; no clear D. TRBV23-1 is an ORF; its function is uncertain. Trimming left V 0 bases short and J 10 bases short, with 19 bases between. This CDR3 has 16 amino acids. The CDR3 DNA is TGCGCCAGCAGTCAATCGCGGAGAGTCGCGGGTACCCCCCAGCATTTT. The encoded protein is CASSQSRRVAGTPQHF.

CDR3 protein: CASSPSGTGELFF. The CDR3 nucleotides are TGCGCCAGCAGCCCTTCAGGTACCGGGGAGCTGTTTTTT. The chain uses TRBV4-1 and TRBJ2-2; D is unclear. The CDR3 consists of 13 residues. The germline V gene encodes CDR1 MGHRA and CDR2 YSYEKL. The ends were cut back, 4 bases at V and 5 bases at J, with 8 bases in the middle.

The chain couples TRBV5-8 to TRBJ2-7; D is possibly TRBD1 (6 bases). The germline V gene encodes CDR1 SGHTS and CDR2 YDEGEE. This CDR3 contains 19 residues. The V end lost 5 bases, the J end lost 6 bases, and 33 bases lay between the germline ends. The CDR3 DNA is TGTGCCAGCAGACCCAGGGGCGCAAAGAGACAAGGACTCACTTCCGAGCAGTACTTC. Its protein product is CASRPRGAKRQGLTSEQYF.

This chain connects TRBV5-1 to TRBJ2-4; possibly TRBD2 for D (7 bases). The CDR3 totals 16 residues. Trimming cost V 4 bases and J 3 bases, with 17 bases left between them. Germline CDR1 SGHRS, CDR2 YFSETQ. The CDR3 here is CASSMGGLLDKNIQYF. CDR3 nucleotides: TGCGCCAGCAGCATGGGGGGGCTGCTTGACAAAAACATTCAGTACTTC.

This clone turned up a few times. Other DNA sequences from this sample encode an identical CDR3 as well. J is TRBJ2-7 and V is TRBV4-1, with 10 positions matching TRBD1. The V segment lost 3 bases and the J segment 3 bases; nucleotides outside the gene matches: 5. Looked up from germline, CDR1 is MGHRA and CDR2 is YSYEKL. The CDR3 is 15 residues long. CDR3 residues: CASSQSGTGDYEQYF. The CDR3 DNA is TGCGCCAGCAGCCAGTCAGGGACAGGGGACTACGAGCAGTACTTC.

This chain connects TRBV9 to TRBJ1-1; no firm D call. The germline CDR1 and CDR2 sequences are SGDLS and YYNGEE. This CDR3 spans 13 amino acids. The V and J ends lost 3 bases and 5 bases respectively, with 11 bases between them. In nucleotides, the CDR3 is TGTGCCAGCAGCGGGCGGGTGATGACTGAAGCTTTCTTT. Protein product: CASSGRVMTEAFF.

This chain uses TRBV6-5 with TRBJ1-2; D gene ambiguous. V dropped 6 bases and J dropped 4 bases, with 15 bases sitting between them. This CDR3 is 14 amino acids long. From germline, CDR1 is MNHEY and CDR2 SVGAGI. CDR3 nucleotide sequence: TGTGCCAGCAGACAAGTTTGGGCCGGCTATGGCTACACCTTC. Its translation is CASRQVWAGYGYTF.

The chain couples TRBV11-2 to TRBJ1-2, with TRBD1 as a possible D gene (6 bases). The germline V and J ends were trimmed by 5 bases and 0 bases, with 16 bases remaining between them. Germline V gene sequence: CDR1 SGHAT, CDR2 FQNNGV. This CDR3 has 16 residues. As DNA, the CDR3 is TGTGCCAGCAGCCAAAATACAGGGAGGGCTAACTATGGCTACACCTTC. Translating it yields CASSQNTGRANYGYTF.

A remark on this clone: At one end, the junction sequence differs from germline, possibly due to a read error. This rearrangement joins TRBV7-2 to TRBJ2-3, with D maybe TRBD2 (6 bases). The CDR3 loop spans 14 amino acids. Germline assignment: CDR1 SGHTA and CDR2 FQGNSA. The CDR3 nucleotides read TGTGCCAGCAGCTTAGGAACTAGCAGAGATACGCAGTATTTT. As protein: CASSLGTSRDTQYF.

In DNA form, the CDR3 reads TGTGCCGGGGGACAGGGGGCTGACTATGGCTACACCTTC. Amino acids: CAGGQGADYGYTF. The chain links TRBV6-5 to TRBJ1-2; 12 nucleotides line up with TRBD1. Per germline, CDR1 MNHEY and CDR2 SVGAGI. The CDR3 totals 13 residues. V lost 11 bases and J lost 3; bases outside the gene matches: 4.

On this clone: The sample contains more than one DNA sequence encoding this CDR3. V is TRBV29-1 and J is TRBJ1-3, with D uncertain. V lost 3 bases and J lost 1, with 7 bases in between. CDR1 is SQVTM and CDR2 is ANQGSEA in the germline V gene. The CDR3 is made up of 13 amino acids. This chain's CDR3 is CSVEGGSGNTIYF. CDR3 coding DNA: TGCAGCGTTGAGGGCGGGTCTGGAAACACCATATATTTT. The entire variable domain, with the rest obtained from reference TRBV29-1 and TRBJ1-3, is as follows: SAVISQKPSRDICQRGTSLTIQCQVDSQVTMMFWYRQQPGQSLTLIATANQGSEATYESGFVIDKFPISRPNLTFSTLTVSNMSPEDSSIYLCSVEGGSGNTIYFGEGSWLTVV.